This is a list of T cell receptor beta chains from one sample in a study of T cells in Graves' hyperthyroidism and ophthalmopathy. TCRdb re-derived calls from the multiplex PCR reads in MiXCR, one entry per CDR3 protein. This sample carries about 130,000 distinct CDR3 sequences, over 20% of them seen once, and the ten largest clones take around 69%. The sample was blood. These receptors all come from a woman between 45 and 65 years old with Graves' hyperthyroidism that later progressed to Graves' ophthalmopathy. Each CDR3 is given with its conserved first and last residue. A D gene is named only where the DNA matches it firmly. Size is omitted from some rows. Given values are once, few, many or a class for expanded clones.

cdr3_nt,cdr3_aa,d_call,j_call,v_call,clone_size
TGTGCCAGCAGCCAAGGCGACAGACGTTCATCCCTCCACTTT,CASSQGDRRSSLHF,-,TRBJ1-6,TRBV3-1,-
TGTGCCATCAGTGAAACAACTAAATTAACCTACGAGCAGTACTTC,CAISETTKLTYEQYF,-,TRBJ2-7,TRBV10-3,few
TGTGCCAGCAGGAGGGCAGGGGGCCCGAACACTGAAGCTTTCTTT,CASRRAGGPNTEAFF,TRBD1,TRBJ1-1,TRBV28,many
TGTGCCAGCCGACAGAGGCAAAGGGATGGCTACACCTTC,CASRQRQRDGYTF,-,TRBJ1-2,TRBV19,-
TGTGCCAGCAGTTCGAGGGTTTATACGCAGTATTTT,CASSSRVYTQYF,-,TRBJ2-3,TRBV12-3/TRBV12-4,few
TGTGCCAGCAGCCAGTTAAACACTGAAGCTTTCTTT,CASSQLNTEAFF,-,TRBJ1-1,TRBV3-1,many
TGTGCCAGCAAGACTCCGAACACCGGGGAGCTGTTTTTT,CASKTPNTGELFF,-,TRBJ2-2,TRBV2,many
TGCGCCAGCAGCTGGACAGGGGGCACGAACACCGGGGAGCTGTTTTTT,CASSWTGGTNTGELFF,TRBD1,TRBJ2-2,TRBV5-1,many
TGTGCCAGCAGCCCGCCGTTTGGAGAAGCTCTCTTT,CASSPPFGEALF,-,TRBJ1-1,TRBV7-2,-
TGTGCCAGCAGCTTTTACAGGAACACTGAAGCTTTCTTT,CASSFYRNTEAFF,-,TRBJ1-1,TRBV5-6,few
TGTGCCAGCAGTCCCAACCCGGGACCGGTCCGGGGGGTCGGGGAGCTGTTTTTT,CASSPNPGPVRGVGELFF,TRBD2,TRBJ2-2,TRBV12-3/TRBV12-4,many
TGTGCCAGCACTCCTTTAGGGGGTAGCGGTGAAGCTTTCTTT,CASTPLGGSGEAFF,-,TRBJ1-1,TRBV28,many
TGTGCCAGCAGTTCCGGGGGGGCGGGTACGGAGACCCAGTACTTC,CASSSGGAGTETQYF,TRBD2,TRBJ2-5,TRBV6-5,many
TGCAGTGCCCCTGACAGGGGGCACGAGCAGTACTTC,CSAPDRGHEQYF,TRBD1,TRBJ2-7,TRBV20-1,many
TGCGCCAGCATTCCCGGGACAGGGGATGGGTCACCCCTCCACTTT,CASIPGTGDGSPLHF,TRBD1,TRBJ1-6,TRBV5-1,-
TGCAGTGCTAGCGAGGGTAATTCACCCCTCCACTTT,CSASEGNSPLHF,-,TRBJ1-6,TRBV20-1,few
TGCAGTGCTAGAGAAGACTCGGGGCAGGGGGCATCTCGGGAGATTACGACGCAGTATTTT,CSAREDSGQGASREITTQYF,TRBD1,TRBJ2-3,TRBV20-1,-
TGTGCCAGCAGTCCAGGGACAGGGGGCAGCACAGATACGCAGTATTTT,CASSPGTGGSTDTQYF,TRBD1,TRBJ2-3,TRBV27,many
TGTGCCAGCAGCTTCTTCGAGGACAGGGACTACGAGCAGTACTTC,CASSFFEDRDYEQYF,TRBD1,TRBJ2-7,TRBV5-5,-
TGTGCCAGCAGCTCGGAGCGGGAACCCACAGATACGCAGTATTTT,CASSSEREPTDTQYF,TRBD2,TRBJ2-3,TRBV7-3,many
TGTGCCTGGAGGGTGGGGACCCGACTCGGCGATGAGCAGTTCTTC,CAWRVGTRLGDEQFF,-,TRBJ2-1,TRBV30,-
TGTGCCAGCTCTTCGACAAAGGTTGGAAACACCATATATTTT,CASSSTKVGNTIYF,-,TRBJ1-3,TRBV18,few
TGTGCCAGCAGCTTAGTCGGGCAGCCGCAAGAGACCCAGTACTTC,CASSLVGQPQETQYF,-,TRBJ2-5,TRBV7-9,many
TGTGCCAGCAGCCAATCCGACAGGGATCGGACCTACGAGCAGTACTTC,CASSQSDRDRTYEQYF,TRBD1,TRBJ2-7,TRBV3-1,many
TGTGCCAGCAGTTCCCCTACCGCGGGGTCACGGAACGAGCAGTACTTC,CASSSPTAGSRNEQYF,-,TRBJ2-7,TRBV28,many
TGTGCCAGCAGCTTGTACTCACAGGGCAGGGACACTGAAGCTTTCTTT,CASSLYSQGRDTEAFF,-,TRBJ1-1,TRBV5-5,few
TGCAGTGCTAGAGGGGCTTCTGGGGCCAACGTCCTGACTTTC,CSARGASGANVLTF,-,TRBJ2-6,TRBV20-1,many
TGTGCCAGCAGTTTCGTAGCCAAAAACATTCAGTACTTC,CASSFVAKNIQYF,-,TRBJ2-4,TRBV12-3/TRBV12-4,many
TGTGCCAGCAGCTTGGTTCGACAGGCCTATGGCTACACCTTC,CASSLVRQAYGYTF,-,TRBJ1-2,TRBV5-6,few
TGTGCCAGCAGCCGCGGGACTAACTATGGCTACACCTTC,CASSRGTNYGYTF,-,TRBJ1-2,TRBV28,many
TGCAGTGCTAGAGACCCTTTATCCCAGTACTTC,CSARDPLSQYF,-,TRBJ2-5,TRBV20-1,many
TGTGCCAGCAGCTTGGACTCCGGGATGAACACTGAAGCTTTCTTT,CASSLDSGMNTEAFF,-,TRBJ1-1,TRBV5-5,once
TGTGCCAGCAGTGCCTTCGTGGCTAGCCCTAATGAGCAGTTCTTC,CASSAFVASPNEQFF,-,TRBJ2-1,TRBV27,many
TGTGCCAGCAGCCAAGACAGATTTTCGGAGACCCAGTACTTC,CASSQDRFSETQYF,-,TRBJ2-5,TRBV7-9,-
TGTGCCAGCAGTGAGACAGCTAATTCACCCCTCCACTTT,CASSETANSPLHF,-,TRBJ1-6,TRBV6-1,few
TGTGCCAGCAGCCAAGATGCCCTAGCGGGAGGTCTCGGGGCAGATACGCAGTATTTT,CASSQDALAGGLGADTQYF,TRBD2,TRBJ2-3,TRBV3-1,many
TGCAGTGCTAGGGGGACAGGGGGATACGAGCAGTACTTC,CSARGTGGYEQYF,TRBD1,TRBJ2-7,TRBV20-1,many
TGCGCCAGCAGCTCACCGAGAGATTCGGCGGGGGGCATTAACGACGAGCAGTACTTC,CASSSPRDSAGGINDEQYF,TRBD2,TRBJ2-7,TRBV5-1,many
TGTGCCAGCAGCTTAGGTGGGCTGCCCAACACAGATACGCAGTATTTT,CASSLGGLPNTDTQYF,-,TRBJ2-3,TRBV11-2,-
TGTGCTAGCAGCTTGGCGCCAACTAGTTCGGCAGAGACCCAGTACTTC,CASSLAPTSSAETQYF,-,TRBJ2-5,TRBV7-7,many
TGCAGTGCGGGGACAGGGGGGAGCTACGAGCAGTACTTC,CSAGTGGSYEQYF,TRBD1,TRBJ2-7,TRBV20-1,once
TGCGCCAGCAGCCAAGGGACAAATAGCTACTATGGCTACACCTTC,CASSQGTNSYYGYTF,-,TRBJ1-2,TRBV4-1,few
TGTGCCAGTAAGGACAGGGGGCGAACCCCTAATGAAAAACTGTTTTTT,CASKDRGRTPNEKLFF,TRBD1,TRBJ1-4,TRBV19,-
TGTGCCAGCAGCTTAACTCCGGGAGCAGATACGCAGTATTTT,CASSLTPGADTQYF,-,TRBJ2-3,TRBV7-3,many
TGTGCCAGCGGAGGGCCGAATGAGCAGTTCTTC,CASGGPNEQFF,-,TRBJ2-1,TRBV2,-
TGTGCCTGGAGTGTAACGAAGGGGCACGAGCAGTACTTC,CAWSVTKGHEQYF,-,TRBJ2-7,TRBV30,-
TGTGCCATCAGTGAGTCAAGGGGGACCCGACGGGACGAGCAGTACTTC,CAISESRGTRRDEQYF,-,TRBJ2-7,TRBV10-3,-
TGTGCCAGCAGCTTCTACCGCAGGAAATACACTGAAGCTTTCTTT,CASSFYRRKYTEAFF,-,TRBJ1-1,TRBV7-2,few
TGTGCCAGCAGTCTAGGACTAGCGGGAGATCGAGAGACCCAGTACTTC,CASSLGLAGDRETQYF,TRBD2,TRBJ2-5,TRBV28,-
TGTGCCAGCAGTCGTGTCAGTGAGCAGTTCTTC,CASSRVSEQFF,-,TRBJ2-1,TRBV2,many
TGTGCCAGCAGGAGGGAGAACACCGGGGAGCTGTTTTTT,CASRRENTGELFF,-,TRBJ2-2,TRBV2,-